These 31 T cell receptor beta chains originate from one sample sequenced in a study of T cells in tuberculosis. Data came from immunoSEQ multiplex PCR; TCRdb stores just in-frame clones and leaves some out. Of over 30,000 clones listed, about 97% are singletons. The sequenced sample was PBMCs. All receptors derive from a donor aged 10-29 years with latent tuberculosis or without tuberculosis infection.

V is TRBV5-1 and J is TRBJ2-3; TRBD1 agrees at 9 bases. CDR1 and CDR2 (germline): SGHRS, YFSETQ. CDR3 length: 14 residues. V gave up 2 bases and J gave up 6 bases; unmatched junction bases: 4. Here the CDR3 reads CASSLTGTGDTQYF. CDR3 sequence (DNA): TGCGCCAGCAGCTTAACCGGGACAGGGGATACGCAGTATTTT. The entire variable domain, with the rest obtained from reference TRBV5-1 and TRBJ2-3, is as follows: KAGVTQTPRYLIKTRGQQVTLSCSPISGHRSVSWYQQTPGQGLQFLFEYFSETQRNKGNFPGRFSGRQFSNSRSEMNVSTLELGDSALYLCASSLTGTGDTQYFGPGTRLTVL.

The gene calls are TRBV2 and TRBJ1-2; TRBD1 matches at 7 bases. The V segment lost 4 bases and the J segment 5 bases; nucleotides outside the gene matches: 1. CDR3 size: 12 residues. Germline values: CDR1 SNHLY, CDR2 FYNNEI. As DNA, the CDR3 is TGTGCCAGCAGTGGGGGACAGTATGGCTACACCTTC. It yields the protein CASSGGQYGYTF. Combining the CDR3 with reference TRBV2 and TRBJ1-2 gives the whole variable domain EPEVTQTPSHQVTQMGQEVILRCVPISNHLYFYWYRQILGQKVEFLVSFYNNEISEKSEIFDDQFSVERPDGSNFTLKIRSTKLEDSAMYFCASSGGQYGYTFGSGTRLTVV.

J is TRBJ2-7 and V is TRBV27, with 10 bases matching TRBD2. The junction had 4 bases not matched to a gene; V was cut back by 2 bases and J by 3 bases. The CDR3 covers 15 residues. Germline V gene data show CDR1 as MNHEY and CDR2 as SMNVEV (reference sequence). The CDR3 coding sequence is TGTGCCAGCAGTTTAGGGGCTAGCGGGAGCTACGAGCAGTACTTC. This encodes CASSLGASGSYEQYF.

This clone occurred once. The chain uses TRBV2 and TRBJ1-3; D unclear. V lost 6 bases, J lost 0 bases, and 12 bases lay in between. CDR3 length: 15 amino acids. The germline gives CDR1 SNHLY, CDR2 FYNNEI. The CDR3 protein is CASREDGYSGNTIYF. The CDR3 DNA reads as TGTGCCAGCAGGGAGGACGGCTACTCTGGAAACACCATATATTTT.

The chain has TRBV7-8 and TRBJ2-1; 7 bases are a match to TRBD2. Germline CDR1 reads SGHVS; CDR2 reads FQNEAQ. The V segment lost 5 bases and the J segment 0 bases; nucleotides outside the gene matches: 10. CDR3 length equals 17 residues. CDR3 DNA sequence: TGTGCCAGCAGCCCCACGCCGCGGGGGAGCTCCTACAATGAGCAGTTCTTC. Translated, it gives CASSPTPRGSSYNEQFF.

This clone appeared a single time. V is TRBV18 and J is TRBJ2-1, with TRBD1 as a possible D gene (7 bases). Germline V gene lookup returns CDR1 KGHSH and CDR2 LQKENI. There are 16 residues in the CDR3. Trimming shortened V by 0 bases and J by 6 bases, and 15 bases separated the two germline ends. CDR3 nucleotides: TGTGCCAGCTCACCACCCCCAGGGGGGCGTCGCAATGAGCAGTTCTTC. Residues: CASSPPPGGRRNEQFF. Filled out from reference TRBV18 and TRBJ2-1, the complete variable domain reads NAGVMQNPRHLVRRRGQEARLRCSPMKGHSHVYWYRQLPEEGLKFMVYLQKENIIDESGMPKERFSAEFPKEGPSILRIQQVVRGDSAAYFCASSPPPGGRRNEQFFGPGTRLTVL.

The genes are TRBV30 and TRBJ1-2; D not certain. The CDR3 length is 15 residues. V was pared by 0 bases and J by 4 bases, with 15 bases between. Germline lookup yields CDR1 GTSNPN and CDR2 SVGIG (reference sequence). CDR3 sequence (DNA): TGTGCCTGGAGTGTACGCAGGTTCCCTCGCTATGGCTACACCTTC. The encoded protein is CAWSVRRFPRYGYTF.

The genes are TRBV4-1 and TRBJ2-5, with D maybe TRBD2 (6 bases). Germline V gene sequence: CDR1 MGHRA, CDR2 YSYEKL. Between the trimmed V and J ends, which lost 4 bases and 2 bases, there was a span of 11 bases. This CDR3 is 14 amino acids long. The CDR3 DNA reads as TGCGCCAGCAGCCGGGGACTTAATCAAGAGACCCAGTACTTC. It yields the protein CASSRGLNQETQYF.

This sequence joins TRBV25-1 and TRBJ1-3; D may be TRBD1 (6 bases). The CDR3 runs to 16 residues. The germline V and J ends were trimmed by 4 bases and 0 bases, with 13 bases remaining between them. Germline V gene sequence: CDR1 MGHDK, CDR2 SYGVNS. The CDR3 bases are TGTGCCAGCAGTGTCCTACAGGGAATCTCTGGAAACACCATATATTTT. Its translation is CASSVLQGISGNTIYF.

This clone was seen only once. The chain links TRBV6-1 to TRBJ1-2; 7 bases are shared with TRBD1. Per the germline V gene, CDR1 is MNHNS and CDR2 is SASEGT. The CDR3 runs 18 residues. After removal of 3 bases from V and 1 base from J, the junction contained 14 bases not matched to a gene. The CDR3 region has the DNA TGTGCCAGCAGTGACGCTTTCCGGGACAGCTACTTTAACTATGGCTACACCTTC. Protein product: CASSDAFRDSYFNYGYTF.

The chain employs TRBV5-1 and TRBJ2-3; TRBD2 aligns across 7 bases. The germline V gene encodes CDR1 SGHRS and CDR2 YFSETQ. This CDR3 has 16 residues. Trimming at V came to 0 bases and at J to 2 bases, leaving 6 bases not matched to a gene. In DNA, the CDR3 is TGCGCCAGCAGCTTGGTTTGGAGCGGGAACACAGATACGCAGTATTTT. The encoded protein is CASSLVWSGNTDTQYF.

The rearrangement links TRBV5-1 to TRBJ2-3, with D unclear. Trimming left V 1 base short and J 0 bases short, with 9 bases between. The CDR3 sequence is 15 residues long. The germline V gene has CDR1 SGHRS and CDR2 YFSETQ. CDR3 in amino acids: CASSLTSTSTDTQYF. The CDR3, as DNA: TGCGCCAGCAGCTTGACGAGCACTAGCACAGATACGCAGTATTTT.

The rearrangement links TRBV2 to TRBJ2-1; TRBD2 might be the D (6 bases). There are 17 residues in the CDR3. Germline V gives CDR1 SNHLY, CDR2 FYNNEI. The V end was cut by 6 bases, the J end by 8 bases, with 26 bases between. The CDR3 DNA reads TGTGCCAGCAGGAAGGCCGCGGCGGGACCCCCATGGGATGAGCAGTTCTTC. Translating gives CASRKAAAGPPWDEQFF.

The rearrangement joins TRBV9 to TRBJ1-1; a weak D match, TRBD1 (5 bases). The germline gives CDR1 SGDLS, CDR2 YYNGEE. The CDR3 has 17 residues. Trimming shortened V by 3 bases and J by 0 bases, and 18 bases separated the two germline ends. In DNA, the CDR3 is TGTGCCAGCAGCGACCGTCAACGGGGGGGTTTGAACACTGAAGCTTTCTTT. Encoded protein: CASSDRQRGGLNTEAFF.

This chain connects TRBV2 to TRBJ2-5; no reliable D call. The germline gives CDR1 SNHLY, CDR2 FYNNEI. The ends were cut back, 4 bases at V and 2 bases at J, with 5 bases in the middle. The CDR3 totals 12 residues. The CDR3 region has the DNA TGTGCCAGCAGTGTCGAGCAAGAGACCCAGTACTTC. The encoded protein is CASSVEQETQYF.

The chain recombines TRBV6-5 with TRBJ2-3; TRBD2 agrees at 8 bases. CDR1 and CDR2 from the germline V gene are MNHEY and SVGAGI. The CDR3 covers 15 residues. With 2 bases clipped from V and 5 bases from J, the junction kept 6 bases outside the gene matches. For the CDR3, the DNA is TGTGCCAGCAGTTACACTGCGGGAGGAGGAGATACGCAGTATTTT. Its protein product is CASSYTAGGGDTQYF.

The V gene is TRBV2, the J gene TRBJ2-7, with TRBD2 identical over 11 bases. Germline values: CDR1 SNHLY, CDR2 FYNNEI. The CDR3 sequence is 15 residues long. The V segment lost 4 bases and the J segment 2 bases; nucleotides outside the gene matches: 4. Here the CDR3 DNA reads TGTGCCAGCAGTGCGACTAGCGGGACCGCCTACGAGCAGTACTTC. Translation gives CASSATSGTAYEQYF.

This clone appeared a single time. This chain uses TRBV30 with TRBJ2-1, with TRBD2 identical over 11 bases. The CDR3 spans 15 residues. J gave up 5 bases and V 4 bases, and 7 bases lay outside the gene matches. Germline V gene lookup returns CDR1 GTSNPN and CDR2 SVGIG (reference sequence). CDR3: CAWKRLAGLNNEQFF. The CDR3, as DNA: TGTGCCTGGAAAAGACTAGCGGGACTTAACAATGAGCAGTTCTTC.

V gene TRBV7-8 combines with J gene TRBJ2-3, with D possibly being TRBD2 (6 bases). The germline CDR1 and CDR2 sequences are SGHVS and FQNEAQ. The ends were cut back, 5 bases at V and 6 bases at J, with 15 bases in the middle. The CDR3 is made up of 14 amino acids. CDR3 loop: CASSIGSHGDTQYF. CDR3 nucleotides: TGTGCCAGCAGCATCGGGAGCCACGGGGATACGCAGTATTTT.

The chain employs TRBV2 and TRBJ2-3, with 10 nucleotides matching TRBD2. Germline V gene lookup returns CDR1 SNHLY and CDR2 FYNNEI. The CDR3 spans 16 residues. V lost 1 base to trimming and J lost 8 bases; unmatched junction nucleotides: 9. The CDR3 DNA sequence: TGTGCCAGCAGTGAAGGGACTAGCGGTCTCATGGGTACGCAGTATTTT. Translation: CASSEGTSGLMGTQYF. The full variable domain, with the rest looked up from reference TRBV2 and TRBJ2-3, is EPEVTQTPSHQVTQMGQEVILRCVPISNHLYFYWYRQILGQKVEFLVSFYNNEISEKSEIFDDQFSVERPDGSNFTLKIRSTKLEDSAMYFCASSEGTSGLMGTQYFGPGTRLTVL.

The chain is built from TRBV30 and TRBJ2-7; TRBD1 might be the D (5 bases). Germline V gene lookup returns CDR1 GTSNPN and CDR2 SVGIG (reference sequence). This CDR3 contains 13 residues. V gave up 5 bases and J gave up 3 bases, with 14 bases separating them. The CDR3 sequence is CAWVPGQSYEQYF. For the CDR3, the DNA is TGTGCCTGGGTTCCAGGACAAAGCTACGAGCAGTACTTC.

The genes are TRBV5-1 and TRBJ1-2, with TRBD1 as a possible D gene (6 bases). The V and J ends lost 1 base and 9 bases respectively, with 19 bases between them. The CDR3 runs 15 residues. Germline lookup yields CDR1 SGHRS and CDR2 YFSETQ. CDR3 sequence (DNA): TGCGCCAGCAGCTTGTTTGCGACAGGCGAGGGGAGCTACACCTTC. This encodes CASSLFATGEGSYTF. Full variable domain (remainder filled in from reference TRBV5-1 and TRBJ1-2): KAGVTQTPRYLIKTRGQQVTLSCSPISGHRSVSWYQQTPGQGLQFLFEYFSETQRNKGNFPGRFSGRQFSNSRSEMNVSTLELGDSALYLCASSLFATGEGSYTFGSGTRLTVV.

V is TRBV9 and J is TRBJ1-3, with 12 bases aligning to TRBD1. Germline V CDR1 and CDR2: SGDLS, YYNGEE. This CDR3 spans 18 amino acids. The J segment lost 2 bases and the V segment lost 0 bases, leaving 6 bases of the junction unmatched. The CDR3 DNA is TGTGCCAGCAGCGTAGCCCGGGACAGGGGGCGTACTGGAAACACCATATATTTT. It is translated as CASSVARDRGRTGNTIYF.

The J gene is TRBJ2-1, the V gene TRBV7-2; no clear D gene. Germline V gives CDR1 SGHTA, CDR2 FQGNSA. The CDR3 spans 15 residues. V was pared by 5 bases and J by 1 base, with 12 bases between. The CDR3 spells CASSPASGSYNEQFF. In nucleotides, the CDR3 is TGTGCCAGCAGCCCCGCTAGTGGATCCTACAATGAGCAGTTCTTC.

The chain carries TRBV18 and TRBJ1-5; perhaps TRBD1 as D (6 bases). The CDR3 runs 14 residues. Looked up from germline, CDR1 is KGHSH and CDR2 is LQKENI. The germline V and J ends were trimmed by 3 bases and 5 bases, with 11 bases remaining between them. The CDR3 bases are TGTGCCAGCTCACCTCAGGGGAGTGATCAGCCCCAGCATTTT. It codes for CASSPQGSDQPQHF. The full variable domain, with the rest looked up from reference TRBV18 and TRBJ1-5, is NAGVMQNPRHLVRRRGQEARLRCSPMKGHSHVYWYRQLPEEGLKFMVYLQKENIIDESGMPKERFSAEFPKEGPSILRIQQVVRGDSAAYFCASSPQGSDQPQHFGDGTRLSIL.

The chain joins TRBV10-3 to TRBJ1-1, with 7 bases lining up with TRBD1. The CDR3 has 16 amino acids. The ends lost 8 bases at V and 0 bases at J; junction bases unmatched: 12. CDR1 and CDR2 (germline): ENHRY, SYGVKD. CDR3: CAIDAKPGQLNTEAFF. For the CDR3, the DNA is TGTGCCATCGACGCCAAACCGGGACAGCTGAACACTGAAGCTTTCTTT.

CDR3 in amino acids: CASSFGTGTGVNLFF. The CDR3 nucleotides are TGTGCCAGCAGTTTCGGGACAGGGACCGGGGTGAATCTGTTTTTT. This chain uses TRBV28 with TRBJ1-4; TRBD1 agrees at 9 bases. The CDR3 totals 15 residues. The V and J ends lost 3 bases and 14 bases, in that order; junction bases with no gene match: 13. Per germline, CDR1 MDHEN and CDR2 SYDVKM.

Only one count was recorded for this clone. This chain joins TRBV2 and TRBJ1-3; tentative D call: TRBD1 (6 bases). The CDR3 has 15 residues. The V and J ends lost 6 bases and 4 bases respectively, with 16 bases between them. Germline V CDR1 and CDR2: SNHLY, FYNNEI. The CDR3 loop reads CASSHFPGDGNTIYF. In nucleotides, the CDR3 is TGTGCCAGCAGCCACTTTCCAGGGGACGGAAACACCATATATTTT.

The V and J genes are TRBV5-6 and TRBJ2-6, with TRBD1 as a possible D gene (5 bases). V was shortened by 1 base and J by 0 bases, with 8 bases between the two germline ends. There are 16 residues in the CDR3. Germline-derived CDR1 and CDR2 are SGHDT and YYEEEE. DNA of the CDR3: TGTGCCAGCAGCTTGCTGGGGCCCTCTGGGGCCAACGTCCTGACTTTC. Its protein product is CASSLLGPSGANVLTF.

This chain links TRBV5-1 with TRBJ2-5; 7 positions agree with TRBD1. Germline V gives CDR1 SGHRS, CDR2 YFSETQ. With 4 bases clipped from V and 5 bases from J, the junction kept 8 bases outside the gene matches. The CDR3 has 14 residues. CDR3 nucleotide sequence: TGCGCCAGCAGCCCTTTAGGGGGCTTGGAGACCCAGTACTTC. Protein product: CASSPLGGLETQYF.

The CDR3 here is CATSRSGQLHNYGYTF. CDR3 bases: TGTGCCACCAGCAGGTCGGGACAGCTACATAACTATGGCTACACCTTC. The chain combines TRBV15 with TRBJ1-2, with 7 bases lining up with TRBD1. Per germline, CDR1 LNHNV and CDR2 YYDKDF (reference sequence). V shed 3 bases, J shed 1 base, and the junction held 8 bases outside the gene matches. The length of the CDR3 is 16 residues.